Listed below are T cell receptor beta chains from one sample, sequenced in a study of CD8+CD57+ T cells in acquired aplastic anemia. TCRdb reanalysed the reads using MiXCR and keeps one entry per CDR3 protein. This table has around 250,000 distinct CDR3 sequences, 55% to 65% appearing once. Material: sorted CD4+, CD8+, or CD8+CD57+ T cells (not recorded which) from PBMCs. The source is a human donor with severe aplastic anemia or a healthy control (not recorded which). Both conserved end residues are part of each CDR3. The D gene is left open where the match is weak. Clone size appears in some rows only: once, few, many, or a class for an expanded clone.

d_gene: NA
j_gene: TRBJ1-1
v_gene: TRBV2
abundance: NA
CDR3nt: TGTGCCAGCAGGAAGGACGCCTCGATGAACACTGAAGCTTTCTTT
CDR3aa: CASRKDASMNTEAFF

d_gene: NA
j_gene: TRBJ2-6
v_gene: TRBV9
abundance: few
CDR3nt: TGTGCCAGCAGCGTAGTAGGGCGGGGGGCCAACGTCCTGACTTTC
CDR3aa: CASSVVGRGANVLTF

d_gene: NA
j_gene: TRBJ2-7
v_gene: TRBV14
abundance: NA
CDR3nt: TGTGCCAGCAGCCAAGCTGGGGGCGAGCAGTACTTC
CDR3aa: CASSQAGGEQYF

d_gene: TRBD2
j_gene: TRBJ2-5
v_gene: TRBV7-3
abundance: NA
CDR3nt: TGTGCCAGCAGCCCTGGACTAGCGGGACTCATGGAGACCCAGTACTTC
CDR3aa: CASSPGLAGLMETQYF

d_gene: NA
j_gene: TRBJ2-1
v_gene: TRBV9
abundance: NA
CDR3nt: TGTGCCAGCAGCGTCACAAAGAATGAGCAGTTCTTC
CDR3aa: CASSVTKNEQFF

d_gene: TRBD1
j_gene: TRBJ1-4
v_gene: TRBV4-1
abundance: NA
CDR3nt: TGCGCCAGCAGCCGGGACGGGACAGGGACTAATGAAAAACTGTTTTTT
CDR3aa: CASSRDGTGTNEKLFF

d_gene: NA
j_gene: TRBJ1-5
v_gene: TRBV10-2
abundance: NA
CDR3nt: TGCGCCAGCAGTGAGATTATGGAGGGGGGTGGCAATCAGCCCCAGCATTTT
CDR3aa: CASSEIMEGGGNQPQHF

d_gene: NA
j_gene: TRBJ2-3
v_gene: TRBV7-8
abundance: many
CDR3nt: TGTGCCAGCAGCCTAGACCCCCCCGCGGGACAGAGCACAGATACGCAGTATTTT
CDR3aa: CASSLDPPAGQSTDTQYF

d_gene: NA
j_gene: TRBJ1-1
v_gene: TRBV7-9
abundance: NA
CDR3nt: TGTGCCAGCAGCTTAACAGGGCATACTGAAGCTTTCTTT
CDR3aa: CASSLTGHTEAFF

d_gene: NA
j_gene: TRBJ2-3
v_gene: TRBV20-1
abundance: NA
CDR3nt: TGCAGTGCTAGGCGGGCCGGGACCGAAATCTACACAGATACGCAGTATTTT
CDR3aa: CSARRAGTEIYTDTQYF

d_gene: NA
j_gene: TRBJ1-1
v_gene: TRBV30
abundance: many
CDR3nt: TGTGCCTGGAGTGAGGAGGTTGAAGCTTTCTTT
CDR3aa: CAWSEEVEAFF

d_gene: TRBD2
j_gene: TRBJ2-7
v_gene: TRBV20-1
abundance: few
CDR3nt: TGCAGTGCTAGAGGGGATAGCGGGAGTGGGTACGAGCAGTACTTC
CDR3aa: CSARGDSGSGYEQYF

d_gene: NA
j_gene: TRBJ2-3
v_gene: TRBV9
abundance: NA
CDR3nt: TGTGCCAGCAGTGGGGGGTCTGGCACAGATACGCAGTATTTT
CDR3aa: CASSGGSGTDTQYF

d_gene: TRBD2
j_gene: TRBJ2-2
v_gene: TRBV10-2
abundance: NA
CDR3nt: TGCGCCAGCAGTGAAGCGGGAGGCACCGGGGAGCTGTTTTTT
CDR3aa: CASSEAGGTGELFF

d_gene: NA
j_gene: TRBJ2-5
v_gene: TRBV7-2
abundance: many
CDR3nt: TGTGCCAGCAGCTTCCAGGGGGGCGGCGAGACCCAGTACTTC
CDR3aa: CASSFQGGGETQYF

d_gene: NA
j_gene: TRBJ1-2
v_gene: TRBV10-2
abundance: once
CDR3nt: TGCGCCAGCAGTGAGGGGTCGGGTGGCTACACCTTC
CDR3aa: CASSEGSGGYTF

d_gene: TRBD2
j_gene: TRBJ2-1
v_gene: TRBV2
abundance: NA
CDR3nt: TGTGCCAGCAGTGAGGGCGGGAGGTCCTACGAGCAGTTCTTC
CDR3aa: CASSEGGRSYEQFF

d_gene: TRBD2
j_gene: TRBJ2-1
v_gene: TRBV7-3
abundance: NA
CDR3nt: TGTGCCAGCAGCTTTCGACTAGCCGCGAACAATGAGCAGTTCTTC
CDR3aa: CASSFRLAANNEQFF

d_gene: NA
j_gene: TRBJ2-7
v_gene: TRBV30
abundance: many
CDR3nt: TGTGCCTGGAGTCTATCTTGGACGGACGAGCAGTACTTC
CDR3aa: CAWSLSWTDEQYF

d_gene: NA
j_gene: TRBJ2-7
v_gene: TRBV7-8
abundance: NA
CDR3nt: TGTGCCAGCGGCTCCTCAGGGATTCAGGACTACGAGCAGTATTTC
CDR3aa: CASGSSGIQDYEQYF

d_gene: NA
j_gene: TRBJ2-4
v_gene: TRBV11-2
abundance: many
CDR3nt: TGTGCCAGCAGCTTAGACCACTCCAAAAACATTCAGTACTTC
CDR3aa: CASSLDHSKNIQYF

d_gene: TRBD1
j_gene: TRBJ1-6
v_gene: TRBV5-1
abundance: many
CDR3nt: TGCGCCAGCAGCCCGCCGGGACAGGGTAATTCACCCCTCCACTTT
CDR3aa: CASSPPGQGNSPLHF

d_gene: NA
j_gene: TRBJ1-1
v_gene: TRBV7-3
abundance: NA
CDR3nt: TGTGCCAGCAGCCTAGGGGGGGGATACTCTGAAGCTTTCTTT
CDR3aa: CASSLGGGYSEAFF

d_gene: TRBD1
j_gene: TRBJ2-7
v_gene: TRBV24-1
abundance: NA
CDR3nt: TGTGCCACCAGCCGCGGGACAGGGGTGCAGTACTTC
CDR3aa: CATSRGTGVQYF

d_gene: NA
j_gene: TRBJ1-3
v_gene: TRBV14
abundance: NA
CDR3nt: TGTGCCAGCAGCCGGGAAATCGGGATAAGCTCTGGAAACACCATATATTTT
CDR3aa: CASSREIGISSGNTIYF

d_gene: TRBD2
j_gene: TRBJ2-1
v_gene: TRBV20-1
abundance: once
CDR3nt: TGCAGTGCTAGCTATAGCGGGGGGGAGACCTACAATGAGCAGTTCTTC
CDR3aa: CSASYSGGETYNEQFF

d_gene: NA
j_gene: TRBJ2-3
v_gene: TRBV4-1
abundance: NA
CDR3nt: TGCGCCAGCAGCCAAGGGGTGAGCGCCCTCGGGAGAGATACGCAGTATTTT
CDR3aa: CASSQGVSALGRDTQYF

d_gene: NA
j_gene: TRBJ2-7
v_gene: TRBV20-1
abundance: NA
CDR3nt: TGCAGTGCTAGAATGCGAGGTCTCGAGCAGTACTTC
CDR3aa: CSARMRGLEQYF

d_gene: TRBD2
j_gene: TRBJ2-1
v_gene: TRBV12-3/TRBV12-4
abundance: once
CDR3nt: TGTGCCAGCAGTTTGTGGCGGGGGTCCTACAATGTGCAGCTCTTC
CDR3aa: CASSLWRGSYNVQLF

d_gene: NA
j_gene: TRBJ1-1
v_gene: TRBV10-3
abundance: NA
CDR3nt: TGTGCCATCAGAGCCAGGGGCATGAACACTGAAGCTTTCTTT
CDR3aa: CAIRARGMNTEAFF

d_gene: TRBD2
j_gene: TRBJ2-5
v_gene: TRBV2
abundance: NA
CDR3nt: TGTGCCAGCAGTGATGCGCTAGCGGGATTATTAAAGACCCAGTACTTC
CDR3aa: CASSDALAGLLKTQYF

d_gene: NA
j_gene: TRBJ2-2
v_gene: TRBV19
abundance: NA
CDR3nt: TGTGCCAGTAGTATGGTTCGTAAGTCCGGGGAGCTGTTTTTT
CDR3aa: CASSMVRKSGELFF

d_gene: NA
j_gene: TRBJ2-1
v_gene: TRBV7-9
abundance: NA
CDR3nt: TGTGCCAGCAGCCCCGCTTCCAACTCCTACAATGAGCAGTTCTTC
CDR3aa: CASSPASNSYNEQFF

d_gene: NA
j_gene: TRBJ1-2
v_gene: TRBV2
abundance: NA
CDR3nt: TGTGCCAGCAGTGAAGACACTAACTATGGCTACACCTTC
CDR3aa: CASSEDTNYGYTF

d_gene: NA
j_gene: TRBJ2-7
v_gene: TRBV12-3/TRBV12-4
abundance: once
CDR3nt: TGTGCCAGCAGCCCAGGAAGCGAGCAGTACTTC
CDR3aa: CASSPGSEQYF

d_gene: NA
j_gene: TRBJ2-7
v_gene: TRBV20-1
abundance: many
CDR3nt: TGCAGTACAACTAGGCGCGGGGTCGCCTACGAGCAGTACTTC
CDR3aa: CSTTRRGVAYEQYF

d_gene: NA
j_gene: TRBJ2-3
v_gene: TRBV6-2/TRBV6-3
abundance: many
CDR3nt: TGTGCCAGCACCGAGAGGCTAGCGTTGTTGGATACGCAGTATTTT
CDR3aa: CASTERLALLDTQYF

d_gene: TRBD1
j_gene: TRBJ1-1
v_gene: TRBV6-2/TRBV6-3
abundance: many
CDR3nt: TGTGCCAGCAGAATTAACAGGGGTCGGACTGAAGCTTTCTTT
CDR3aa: CASRINRGRTEAFF

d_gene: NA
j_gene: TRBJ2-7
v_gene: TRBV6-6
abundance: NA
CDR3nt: TGTGCCAGCAAGGGGATCATGGGTCTAACCTACGAGCAGTACTTC
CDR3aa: CASKGIMGLTYEQYF

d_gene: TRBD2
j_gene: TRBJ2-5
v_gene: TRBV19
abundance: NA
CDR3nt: TGTGCCAGTACCTATAGCGGGACTACGCAAGAGACCCAGTACTTC
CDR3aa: CASTYSGTTQETQYF

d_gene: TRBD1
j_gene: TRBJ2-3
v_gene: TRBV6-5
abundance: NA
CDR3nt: TGTGCCAGCAGTTACTCGGGGACAGCCACAGATACGCAGTATTTT
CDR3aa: CASSYSGTATDTQYF

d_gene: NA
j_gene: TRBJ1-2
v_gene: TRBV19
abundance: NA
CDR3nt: TGTGCCAGTAGCAGGGACGCTGGGGACTATGGCTACACCTTC
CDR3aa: CASSRDAGDYGYTF

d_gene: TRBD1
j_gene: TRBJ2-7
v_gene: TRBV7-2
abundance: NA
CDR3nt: TGTGCCAGCAGCTCCCTCGGACAGGGGGCGCATAGCGAGCAGTACTTC
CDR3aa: CASSSLGQGAHSEQYF

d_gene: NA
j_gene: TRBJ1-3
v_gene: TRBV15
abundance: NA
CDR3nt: TGTGCCACCAGCAGAGATTTGGCCTCTGGAAACACCATATACTTT
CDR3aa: CATSRDLASGNTIYF

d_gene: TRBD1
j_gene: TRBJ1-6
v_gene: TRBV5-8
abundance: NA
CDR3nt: TGTGCCAGCAGCGCGGGACAGGGGGCTGTCTATTCACCCCTCCACTTT
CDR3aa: CASSAGQGAVYSPLHF

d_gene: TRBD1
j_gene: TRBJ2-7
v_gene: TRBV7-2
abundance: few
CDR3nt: TGTGCCAGCAGCTCGGGACAGGGCAGGAACGAGCAGTACTTC
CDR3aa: CASSSGQGRNEQYF

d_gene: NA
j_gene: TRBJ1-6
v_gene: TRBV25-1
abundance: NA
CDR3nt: TGTGCCAGCAGTACGAGTGGTTCCGGTTCACCCCTCCACTTT
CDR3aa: CASSTSGSGSPLHF

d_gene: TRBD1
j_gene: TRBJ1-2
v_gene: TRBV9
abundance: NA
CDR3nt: TGTGCCAGCAGCGTAGGGGCAGGGGGCTCCTATGGCTACACCTTC
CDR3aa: CASSVGAGGSYGYTF